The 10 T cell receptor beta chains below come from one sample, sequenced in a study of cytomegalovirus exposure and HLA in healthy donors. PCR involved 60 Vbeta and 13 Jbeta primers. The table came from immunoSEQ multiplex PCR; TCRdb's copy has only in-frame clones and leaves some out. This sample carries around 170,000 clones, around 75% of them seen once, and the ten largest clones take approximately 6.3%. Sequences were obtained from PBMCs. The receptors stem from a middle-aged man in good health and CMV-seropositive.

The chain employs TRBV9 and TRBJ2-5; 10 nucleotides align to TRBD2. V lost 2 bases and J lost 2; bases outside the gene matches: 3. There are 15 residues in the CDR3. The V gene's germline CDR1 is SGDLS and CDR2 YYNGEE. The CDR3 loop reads CASSVTSGVQETQYF. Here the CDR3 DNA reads TGTGCCAGCAGCGTCACTAGCGGGGTACAAGAGACCCAGTACTTC.

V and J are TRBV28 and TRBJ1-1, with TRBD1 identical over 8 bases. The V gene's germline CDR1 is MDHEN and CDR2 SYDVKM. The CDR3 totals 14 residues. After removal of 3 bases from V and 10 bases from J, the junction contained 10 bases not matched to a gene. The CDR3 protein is CASSLVPGQVRAFF. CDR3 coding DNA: TGTGCCAGCAGTTTGGTCCCGGGACAGGTTCGAGCTTTCTTT.

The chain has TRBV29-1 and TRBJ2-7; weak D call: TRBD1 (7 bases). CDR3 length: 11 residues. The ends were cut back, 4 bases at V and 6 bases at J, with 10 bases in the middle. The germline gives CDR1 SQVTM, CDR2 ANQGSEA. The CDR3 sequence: CSVGQGGEQYF. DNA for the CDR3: TGCAGCGTTGGGCAGGGGGGCGAGCAGTACTTC.

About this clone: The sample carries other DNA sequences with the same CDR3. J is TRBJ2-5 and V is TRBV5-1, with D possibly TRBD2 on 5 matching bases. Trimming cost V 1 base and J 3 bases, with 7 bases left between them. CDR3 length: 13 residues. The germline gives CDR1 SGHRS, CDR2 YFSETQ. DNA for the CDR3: TGCGCCAGCAGCTTGCTCGGGGAAGAGACCCAGTACTTC. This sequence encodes CASSLLGEETQYF.

The chain's CDR3 is CASSPFDRGGYEQYF. CDR3 nucleotide sequence: TGTGCCAGCAGTCCTTTCGACAGGGGTGGTTACGAGCAGTACTTC. This sequence joins TRBV27 and TRBJ2-7; 8 nucleotides agree with TRBD1. Trimming took 5 bases from V and 4 from J; bases not matched to a gene: 10. The V gene's germline CDR1 is MNHEY and CDR2 SMNVEV (reference sequence). The CDR3 runs to 15 residues.

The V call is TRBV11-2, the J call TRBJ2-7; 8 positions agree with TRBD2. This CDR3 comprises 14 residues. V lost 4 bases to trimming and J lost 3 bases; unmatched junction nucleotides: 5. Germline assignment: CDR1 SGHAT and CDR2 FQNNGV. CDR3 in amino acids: CASSSGLGIYEQYF. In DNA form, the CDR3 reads TGTGCCAGCAGCTCGGGACTAGGGATCTACGAGCAGTACTTC.

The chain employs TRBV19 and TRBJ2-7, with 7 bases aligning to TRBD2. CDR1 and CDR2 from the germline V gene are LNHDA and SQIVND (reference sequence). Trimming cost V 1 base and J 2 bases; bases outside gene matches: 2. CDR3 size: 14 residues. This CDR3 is CASSIGGGTYEQYF. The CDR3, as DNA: TGTGCCAGTAGTATAGGGGGAGGGACCTACGAGCAGTACTTC. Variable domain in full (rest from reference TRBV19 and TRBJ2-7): DGGITQSPKYLFRKEGQNVTLSCEQNLNHDAMYWYRQDPGQGLRLIYYSQIVNDFQKGDIAEGYSVSREKKESFPLTVTSAQKNPTAFYLCASSIGGGTYEQYFGPGTRLTVT.

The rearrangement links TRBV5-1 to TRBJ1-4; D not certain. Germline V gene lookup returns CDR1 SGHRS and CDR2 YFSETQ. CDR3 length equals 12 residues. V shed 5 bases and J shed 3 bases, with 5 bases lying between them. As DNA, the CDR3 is TGCGCCAGCAGAGTAGCTAATGAAAAACTGTTTTTT. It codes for CASRVANEKLFF.

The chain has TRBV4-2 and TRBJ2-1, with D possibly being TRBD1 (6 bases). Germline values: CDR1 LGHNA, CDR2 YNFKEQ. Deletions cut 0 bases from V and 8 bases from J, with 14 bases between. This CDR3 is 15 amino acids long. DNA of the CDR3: TGTGCCAGCAGCCAAGATCCGAGACAGGCCGATGAGCAGTTCTTC. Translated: CASSQDPRQADEQFF.

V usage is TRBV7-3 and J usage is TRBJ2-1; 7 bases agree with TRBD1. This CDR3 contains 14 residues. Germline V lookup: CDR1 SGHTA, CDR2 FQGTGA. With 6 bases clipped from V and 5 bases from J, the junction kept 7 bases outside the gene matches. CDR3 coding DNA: TGTGCCAGCAGTCGACAGGGTAGCCACAATGAGCAGTTCTTC. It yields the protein CASSRQGSHNEQFF.